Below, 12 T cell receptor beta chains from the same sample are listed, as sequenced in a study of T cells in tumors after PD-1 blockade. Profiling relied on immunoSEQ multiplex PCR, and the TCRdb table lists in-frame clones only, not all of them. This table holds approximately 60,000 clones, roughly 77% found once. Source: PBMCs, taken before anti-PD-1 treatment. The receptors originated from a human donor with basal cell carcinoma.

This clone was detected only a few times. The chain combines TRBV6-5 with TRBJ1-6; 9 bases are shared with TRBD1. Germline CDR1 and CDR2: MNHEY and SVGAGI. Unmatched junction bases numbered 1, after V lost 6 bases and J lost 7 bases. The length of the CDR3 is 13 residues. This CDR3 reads CASRGTGNSPLHF. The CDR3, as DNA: TGTGCCAGCAGGGGGACAGGGAATTCACCCCTCCACTTT.

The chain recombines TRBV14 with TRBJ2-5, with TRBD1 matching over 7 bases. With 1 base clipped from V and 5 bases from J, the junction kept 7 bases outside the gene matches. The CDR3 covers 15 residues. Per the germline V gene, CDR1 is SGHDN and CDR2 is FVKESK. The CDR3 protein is CASSQVRGTRETQYF. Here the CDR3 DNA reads TGTGCCAGCAGCCAAGTCAGGGGGACGAGGGAGACCCAGTACTTC. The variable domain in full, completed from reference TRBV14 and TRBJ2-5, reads EAGVTQFPSHSVIEKGQTVTLRCDPISGHDNLYWYRRVMGKEIKFLLHFVKESKQDESGMPNNRFLAERTGGTYSTLKVQPAELEDSGVYFCASSQVRGTRETQYFGPGTRLLVL.

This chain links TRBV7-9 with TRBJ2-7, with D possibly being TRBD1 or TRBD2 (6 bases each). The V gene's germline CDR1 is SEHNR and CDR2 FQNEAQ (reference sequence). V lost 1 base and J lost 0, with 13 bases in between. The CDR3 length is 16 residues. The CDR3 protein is CASSLVSGASSYEQYF. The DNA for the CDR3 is TGTGCCAGCAGCTTAGTATCGGGGGCTTCCTCCTACGAGCAGTACTTC.

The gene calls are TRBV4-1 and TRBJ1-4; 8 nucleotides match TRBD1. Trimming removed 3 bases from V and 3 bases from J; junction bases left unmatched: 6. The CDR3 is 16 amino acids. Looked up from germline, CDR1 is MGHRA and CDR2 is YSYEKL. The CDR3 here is CASSQSGGDPNEKLFF. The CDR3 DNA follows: TGCGCCAGCAGCCAGTCAGGGGGCGACCCTAATGAAAAACTGTTTTTT.

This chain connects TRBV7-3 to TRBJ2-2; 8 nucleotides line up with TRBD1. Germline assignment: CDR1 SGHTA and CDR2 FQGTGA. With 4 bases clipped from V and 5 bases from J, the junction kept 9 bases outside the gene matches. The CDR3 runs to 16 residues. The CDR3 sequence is CASSSPGQGKTGELFF. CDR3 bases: TGTGCCAGCAGCTCCCCCGGACAGGGAAAAACCGGGGAGCTGTTTTTT.

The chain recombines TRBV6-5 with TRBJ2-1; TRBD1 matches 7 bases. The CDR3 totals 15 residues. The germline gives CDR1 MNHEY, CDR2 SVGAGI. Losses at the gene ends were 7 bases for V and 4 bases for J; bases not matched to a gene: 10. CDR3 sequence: CASTKRTGAYNEQFF. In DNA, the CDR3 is TGTGCCAGCACCAAAAGGACAGGAGCATACAATGAGCAGTTCTTC.

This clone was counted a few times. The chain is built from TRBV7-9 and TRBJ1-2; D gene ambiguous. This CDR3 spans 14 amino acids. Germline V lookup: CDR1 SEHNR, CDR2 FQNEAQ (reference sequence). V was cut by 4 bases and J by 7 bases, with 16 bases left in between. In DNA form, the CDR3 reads TGTGCCAGCAGCTCAACTATCCCAGAGCCTGGCTACACCTTC. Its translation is CASSSTIPEPGYTF.

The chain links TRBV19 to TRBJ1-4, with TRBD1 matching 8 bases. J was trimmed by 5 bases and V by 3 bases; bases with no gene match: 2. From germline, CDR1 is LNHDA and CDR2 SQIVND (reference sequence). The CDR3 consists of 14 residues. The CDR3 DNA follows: TGTGCCAGTAGTATCCGACAGGGGAATGAAAAACTGTTTTTT. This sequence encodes CASSIRQGNEKLFF.

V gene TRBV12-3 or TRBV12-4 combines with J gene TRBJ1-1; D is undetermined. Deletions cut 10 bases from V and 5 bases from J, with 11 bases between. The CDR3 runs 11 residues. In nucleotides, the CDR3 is TGTGCCACCGGATCGGGGACTGAAGCTTTCTTT. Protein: CATGSGTEAFF.

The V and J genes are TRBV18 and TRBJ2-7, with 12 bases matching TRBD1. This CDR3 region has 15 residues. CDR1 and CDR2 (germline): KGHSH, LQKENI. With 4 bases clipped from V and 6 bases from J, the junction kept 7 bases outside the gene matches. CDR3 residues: CASSQSGQGAFEQYF. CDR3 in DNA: TGTGCCAGCTCACAATCGGGACAGGGGGCTTTCGAGCAGTACTTC.

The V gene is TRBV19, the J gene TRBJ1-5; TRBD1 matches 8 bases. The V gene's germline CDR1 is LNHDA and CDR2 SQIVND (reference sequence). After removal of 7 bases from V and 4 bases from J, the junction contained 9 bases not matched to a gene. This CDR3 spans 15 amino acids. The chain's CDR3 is CASIPRQGFNQPQHF. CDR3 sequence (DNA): TGTGCCAGTATCCCCCGACAGGGGTTTAATCAGCCCCAGCATTTT.

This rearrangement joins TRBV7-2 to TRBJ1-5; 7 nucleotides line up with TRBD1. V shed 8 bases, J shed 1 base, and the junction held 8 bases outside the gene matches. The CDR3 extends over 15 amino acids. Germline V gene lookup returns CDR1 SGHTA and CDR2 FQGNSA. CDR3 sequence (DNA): TGTGCCAGCGGTCCAGGGGGGGCGAGCAATCAGCCCCAGCATTTT. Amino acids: CASGPGGASNQPQHF.